The clone carrying this T cell receptor beta chain showed up many times. CDR3 regions were amplified by Arm-PCR using iRepertoire HTBI primers to build TCR beta libraries. TCRdb called the multiplex PCR reads again in MiXCR, with one record for every CDR3 protein. Of 350,000 to 450,000 distinct CDR3 sequences detected, 12% appear once; the ten largest clones hold around 18%. The V end was cut by 0 bases, the J end by 6 bases, with 12 bases between. The CDR3 is 15 residues long. Germline CDR1 reads SGHAT; CDR2 reads FQNNGV. Time point meaning: newly diagnosed GD, antithyroid drugs for less than 3 months. PBMC RNA was the source of the TCR library. The data derive from a study of regulatory T cells in long-lasting Graves disease. Another study also made use of these data, one on T cells in Graves' hyperthyroidism and ophthalmopathy.

The V gene is TRBV11-2, the J gene TRBJ2-1; D ambiguous. The material sequenced was peripheral blood mononuclear cells (PBMCs), taken at new diagnosis, from a patient treated with antithyroid drugs. The clonotype comes from a woman aged 18-35 years with Graves disease. CDR3 amino acids: CASSLDSLGANEQFF. In DNA, the CDR3 is TGTGCCAGCAGCTTAGATTCCCTCGGCGCCAATGAGCAGTTCTTC.